This T cell receptor beta chain was captured in a study of blood T cell repertoires in COVID-19. This clone has just a few counts. Original methodology: Nucleated cell counts were estimated from reference gene primer amplification. Profiled with immunoSEQ multiplex PCR; TCRdb holds only in-frame clones, not every one. V and J calls plus clone size are reproduced from that table; the DNA served to infer D and trimming. The table includes over 65,000 clones, about 80% detected once. V lost 3 bases and J lost 8; bases outside the gene matches: 12. Germline V CDR1 and CDR2: KGHDR, SFDVKD. This CDR3 has 15 amino acids.

Sample: peripheral blood. The TCR originated in a man older than 75 with active COVID-19. The chain is built from TRBV24-1 and TRBJ2-7; 7 bases match TRBD1. CDR3 coding DNA: TGTGCCACCAGTGATCCCCGACAGGGAACCGCCAAGCAGTACTTC. Translating gives CATSDPRQGTAKQYF.